A selection of T cell receptor beta chains follows, all from one sample in a study of cytotoxic CD8 clonotypes in ibrutinib-treated CLL. TCRdb's table, derived via immunoSEQ multiplex PCR, lists solely in-frame clones and lacks some. The sample records around 97,000 clones, approximately 82% being singletons. This specimen consisted of PBMCs, obtained after 12 months of ibrutinib treatment. The origin of the receptors is a human donor with chronic lymphocytic leukemia. Each CDR3 is given with its conserved first and last residue. The D gene is left open where the match is weak. Where a row states a size, it is once, few, many or the class of an expanded clone; other rows omit it.

clone size: NA; D gene: TRBD2; V gene: TRBV5-6; J gene: TRBJ2-1; CDR3 DNA: TGTGCCAGCAGCCAAGCGGGGGGCCATTACAATGAGCAGTTCTTC; CDR3 protein: CASSQAGGHYNEQFF
clone size: NA; D gene: NA; V gene: TRBV6-1; J gene: TRBJ1-6; CDR3 DNA: TGTGCCAGCAGTTTCCACCCTACACCCCTCCACTTT; CDR3 protein: CASSFHPTPLHF
clone size: NA; D gene: NA; V gene: TRBV6-1; J gene: TRBJ1-5; CDR3 DNA: TGTGCCAGCAGTGAAAGGGGGACCCCAAGTCAGCCCCAGCATTTT; CDR3 protein: CASSERGTPSQPQHF
clone size: NA; D gene: TRBD2; V gene: TRBV11-2; J gene: TRBJ2-1; CDR3 DNA: TGTGCCAGCAGCTCCACGCTGCTAGCGGGGGGCTACAATGAGCAGTTCTTC; CDR3 protein: CASSSTLLAGGYNEQFF
clone size: NA; D gene: TRBD1; V gene: TRBV11-3; J gene: TRBJ2-2; CDR3 DNA: TGTGCCAGCAGCTTACAGGGGGCCGGGGAGCTGTTTTTT; CDR3 protein: CASSLQGAGELFF
clone size: NA; D gene: NA; V gene: TRBV11-2; J gene: TRBJ2-2; CDR3 DNA: TGTGCCAGCAGCAGGGGGTCAGGGGCCGGGGAGCTGTTTTTT; CDR3 protein: CASSRGSGAGELFF
clone size: NA; D gene: TRBD2; V gene: TRBV7-9; J gene: TRBJ2-1; CDR3 DNA: TGTGCCAGCAGCTCCCGACTAGCGGGGGACAATGAGCAGTTCTTC; CDR3 protein: CASSSRLAGDNEQFF
clone size: NA; D gene: TRBD2; V gene: TRBV5-6; J gene: TRBJ2-5; CDR3 DNA: TGTGCCAGCAGCTTGTATGGGGGGGACGAGACCCAGTACTTC; CDR3 protein: CASSLYGGDETQYF
clone size: NA; D gene: NA; V gene: TRBV6-1; J gene: TRBJ2-5; CDR3 DNA: TGTGCCAGCAGTGCCAAACAGCAAGAGACCCAGTACTTC; CDR3 protein: CASSAKQQETQYF
clone size: many; D gene: NA; V gene: TRBV6-5; J gene: TRBJ1-3; CDR3 DNA: TGTGCCAGCAGTAAGAAGGTAAGCTCTGGAAACACCATATATTTT; CDR3 protein: CASSKKVSSGNTIYF
clone size: NA; D gene: TRBD2; V gene: TRBV30; J gene: TRBJ2-7; CDR3 DNA: TGTGCCTGGAGCCCACCGGGACAGGGGCTCACTAGCGGGGGGGCCGTTTACGAGCAGTACTTC; CDR3 protein: CAWSPPGQGLTSGGAVYEQYF
clone size: NA; D gene: NA; V gene: TRBV11-1; J gene: TRBJ2-7; CDR3 DNA: TGTGCCAGCAGCCGCGACCGCATAAGAGAGCAGTACTTC; CDR3 protein: CASSRDRIREQYF
clone size: NA; D gene: NA; V gene: TRBV6-5; J gene: TRBJ2-7; CDR3 DNA: TGTGCCAGCAGCCCCTGGGGGTTAAACGAGCAGTACTTC; CDR3 protein: CASSPWGLNEQYF
clone size: once; D gene: NA; V gene: TRBV29-1; J gene: TRBJ1-1; CDR3 DNA: TGCAGCGGGGGACATATGAACACTGAAGCTTTCTTT; CDR3 protein: CSGGHMNTEAFF
clone size: NA; D gene: TRBD1; V gene: TRBV6-5; J gene: TRBJ1-2; CDR3 DNA: TGTGCCAGCAGACGACAGGGAAGTGGCTACACCTTC; CDR3 protein: CASRRQGSGYTF
clone size: NA; D gene: NA; V gene: TRBV2; J gene: TRBJ1-5; CDR3 DNA: TGTGCCAGCAGTAAAGACAGTAACAATCAGCCCCAGCATTTT; CDR3 protein: CASSKDSNNQPQHF
clone size: NA; D gene: NA; V gene: TRBV4-1; J gene: TRBJ2-3; CDR3 DNA: TGCGCCAGCAGCCAAGGGGCAGGAGGGAGAACAGATACGCAGTATTTT; CDR3 protein: CASSQGAGGRTDTQYF
clone size: NA; D gene: NA; V gene: TRBV29-1; J gene: TRBJ2-7; CDR3 DNA: TGCAGCGCTTCGGACAGACGGTACGAGCAGTACTTC; CDR3 protein: CSASDRRYEQYF
clone size: NA; D gene: NA; V gene: TRBV5-4; J gene: TRBJ2-5; CDR3 DNA: TGTGCCAGCAGCCTCCTGGGTGAGACCCAGTACTTC; CDR3 protein: CASSLLGETQYF
clone size: NA; D gene: TRBD1; V gene: TRBV7-8; J gene: TRBJ2-1; CDR3 DNA: TGTGCCAGCAGAAAAGACAGGGGAATAAATGAGCAGTTCTTC; CDR3 protein: CASRKDRGINEQFF
clone size: NA; D gene: TRBD1; V gene: TRBV4-1; J gene: TRBJ2-5; CDR3 DNA: TGCGCCAGCAGCACCGGACAGGGGCAGGTGACCCAGTACTTC; CDR3 protein: CASSTGQGQVTQYF
clone size: NA; D gene: NA; V gene: TRBV7-9; J gene: TRBJ1-2; CDR3 DNA: TGTGCCAGCAGCCGCCAGGATTTCTATGGCTACACCTTC; CDR3 protein: CASSRQDFYGYTF
clone size: NA; D gene: TRBD2; V gene: TRBV10-3; J gene: TRBJ2-1; CDR3 DNA: TGTGCCGCAGAAGGGACTAGCGGGGGAGGTGAGCAGTTCTTC; CDR3 protein: CAAEGTSGGGEQFF
clone size: NA; D gene: NA; V gene: TRBV30; J gene: TRBJ2-7; CDR3 DNA: TGTGCCTGGACCGACAACAGGCGCTACGAGCAGTACTTC; CDR3 protein: CAWTDNRRYEQYF
clone size: NA; D gene: NA; V gene: TRBV9; J gene: TRBJ1-1; CDR3 DNA: TGTGCCAGCAGCGTAGATTCAAGGAACACTGAAGCTTTCTTT; CDR3 protein: CASSVDSRNTEAFF
clone size: NA; D gene: TRBD1; V gene: TRBV5-4; J gene: TRBJ2-7; CDR3 DNA: TGTGCCAGCAGGGAACAGGGGCTTTGGGAGCAGTACTTC; CDR3 protein: CASREQGLWEQYF
clone size: NA; D gene: NA; V gene: TRBV9; J gene: TRBJ2-5; CDR3 DNA: TGTGCCAGCAGCCAAGAAGAGACCCAGTACTTC; CDR3 protein: CASSQEETQYF
clone size: NA; D gene: NA; V gene: TRBV2; J gene: TRBJ1-1; CDR3 DNA: TGTGCCACCATGTGGGGGAACACTGAAGCTTTCTTT; CDR3 protein: CATMWGNTEAFF
clone size: NA; D gene: NA; V gene: TRBV25-1; J gene: TRBJ2-6; CDR3 DNA: TGTGCCAGCAGTGAATGGGACAAGAGCTCTGGGGCCAACGTCCTGACTTTC; CDR3 protein: CASSEWDKSSGANVLTF
clone size: NA; D gene: NA; V gene: TRBV7-3; J gene: TRBJ2-1; CDR3 DNA: TGTGCCAGCAGCTTAACGGCCTCCCAAGGGTACAATGAGCAGTTCTTC; CDR3 protein: CASSLTASQGYNEQFF
clone size: NA; D gene: TRBD2; V gene: TRBV11-2; J gene: TRBJ2-5; CDR3 DNA: TGTGCCAGCAGCCTGATAGCGGGGGCACAAGAGACCCAGTACTTC; CDR3 protein: CASSLIAGAQETQYF
clone size: NA; D gene: TRBD1; V gene: TRBV28; J gene: TRBJ2-7; CDR3 DNA: TGTGCCAGCAGCCTTAACCTACAGGGGGGAGACGAGCAGTACTTC; CDR3 protein: CASSLNLQGGDEQYF
clone size: NA; D gene: NA; V gene: TRBV15; J gene: TRBJ1-2; CDR3 DNA: TGTGCCACCAGCAGAGGAGGGGAAGGTTCCTATGGCTACACCTTC; CDR3 protein: CATSRGGEGSYGYTF